The rows below give T cell receptor beta chains drawn from one sample of a study of CD8+CD57+ T cells in acquired aplastic anemia. TCRdb independently ran MiXCR on the reads; one entry per CDR3 protein. The sample consists of some 120,000 distinct CDR3 sequences, 48% of them appearing once. Sample: sorted CD4+, CD8+, or CD8+CD57+ T cells (not recorded which) from PBMCs. These receptors were collected from a human donor in good health, serving as a control. Both conserved end residues are part of each CDR3.

CDR3: CATQGAYNGYTF
J: TRBJ1-2
V: TRBV12-3/TRBV12-4
length: 12

CDR3: CASSTYGATNEKLFF
J: TRBJ1-4
V: TRBV5-8
length: 15

CDR3: CASSLVSGLQFF
J: TRBJ2-1
V: TRBV7-2
length: 12

CDR3: CASVSLNTEAFF
J: TRBJ1-1
V: TRBV7-2
length: 12

CDR3: CASRTSGGEVDTQYF
J: TRBJ2-3
V: TRBV10-2
length: 15

CDR3: CASSGTGSSYNEQFF
J: TRBJ2-1
V: TRBV6-1
length: 15

CDR3: CSVGRDGYTF
J: TRBJ1-2
V: TRBV29-1
length: 10

CDR3: CASSSNPGRQNTEAFF
J: TRBJ1-1
V: TRBV19
length: 16

CDR3: CSPWTSGSRTEYNEQFF
J: TRBJ2-1
V: TRBV20-1
length: 17

CDR3: CASISAARGSYGYTF
J: TRBJ1-2
V: TRBV19
length: 15

CDR3: CATKTGVGTDAQYF
J: TRBJ2-3
V: TRBV15
length: 14

CDR3: CASSPRQPDSPLHF
J: TRBJ1-6
V: TRBV6-1
length: 14

CDR3: CASSEGGGRETQYF
J: TRBJ2-5
V: TRBV7-7
length: 14

CDR3: CASSLAGFMRGANTGELFF
J: TRBJ2-2
V: TRBV12-3/TRBV12-4
length: 19

CDR3: CASGKNIDGYTF
J: TRBJ1-2
V: TRBV7-2
length: 12

CDR3: CASSQDGRGLGDRLDTQYF
J: TRBJ2-3
V: TRBV3-1
length: 19

CDR3: CASSLLGSGTEAFF
J: TRBJ1-1
V: TRBV12-3/TRBV12-4
length: 14

CDR3: CASSPEFYWEEEEKLFF
J: TRBJ1-4
V: TRBV7-9
length: 17

CDR3: CAIRPSRAGGLETQYF
J: TRBJ2-5
V: TRBV10-3
length: 16

CDR3: CSARTLVSVTDTQYF
J: TRBJ2-3
V: TRBV20-1
length: 15

CDR3: CASSLKWEETQYF
J: TRBJ2-3
V: TRBV24-1
length: 13

CDR3: CAIRVQGQGGGYTF
J: TRBJ1-2
V: TRBV10-3
length: 14

CDR3: CASSSGTAFNSPLHF
J: TRBJ1-6
V: TRBV7-2
length: 15

CDR3: CAISVGTLSYEQYF
J: TRBJ2-7
V: TRBV10-3
length: 14

CDR3: CASSHNDRGQEKLFF
J: TRBJ1-4
V: TRBV6-6
length: 15

CDR3: CASSFEQNYEQYF
J: TRBJ2-7
V: TRBV7-9
length: 13

CDR3: CATSREGQSTYEQYF
J: TRBJ2-7
V: TRBV15
length: 15

CDR3: CASSSQGARNTEAFF
J: TRBJ1-1
V: TRBV2
length: 15

CDR3: CASLDSRGEAFF
J: TRBJ1-1
V: TRBV7-9
length: 12

CDR3: CASSPYGTTKGGYTF
J: TRBJ1-2
V: TRBV7-8
length: 15

CDR3: CASSLVGRWGANVLTF
J: TRBJ2-6
V: TRBV12-3/TRBV12-4
length: 16

CDR3: CASSRDRYNEQFF
J: TRBJ2-1
V: TRBV6-1
length: 13

CDR3: CASSEASTATYGYTF
J: TRBJ1-2
V: TRBV6-1
length: 15

CDR3: CAGRVGSQLLVDQPQHF
J: TRBJ1-5
V: TRBV19
length: 17

CDR3: CASSSMRDTEAFF
J: TRBJ1-1
V: TRBV12-3/TRBV12-4
length: 13

CDR3: CASGTASYNSPLHF
J: TRBJ1-6
V: TRBV19
length: 14

CDR3: CASSFVDYGYTF
J: TRBJ1-2
V: TRBV5-4
length: 12

CDR3: CASSEDLEGETQYF
J: TRBJ2-5
V: TRBV6-1
length: 14

CDR3: CASSLSGAYEQYF
J: TRBJ2-7
V: TRBV7-3
length: 13

CDR3: CASTPLLTPGEAFF
J: TRBJ1-1
V: TRBV7-2
length: 14

CDR3: CASSYSTLNYGYTF
J: TRBJ1-2
V: TRBV12-3/TRBV12-4
length: 14

CDR3: CASSQDPLAGAYTVTQYF
J: TRBJ2-3
V: TRBV3-1
length: 18

CDR3: CSVAGRGSGNEQFF
J: TRBJ2-1
V: TRBV29-1
length: 14

CDR3: CSVDAYTEAFF
J: TRBJ1-1
V: TRBV29-1
length: 11

CDR3: CASRPRTGGGYGYTF
J: TRBJ1-2
V: TRBV25-1
length: 15

CDR3: CASSEGTGTSYEQYF
J: TRBJ2-7
V: TRBV25-1
length: 15

CDR3: CASSLVGTSGGSYEQYF
J: TRBJ2-7
V: TRBV11-2
length: 17

CDR3: CASSETDGRNQPQHF
J: TRBJ1-5
V: TRBV18
length: 15